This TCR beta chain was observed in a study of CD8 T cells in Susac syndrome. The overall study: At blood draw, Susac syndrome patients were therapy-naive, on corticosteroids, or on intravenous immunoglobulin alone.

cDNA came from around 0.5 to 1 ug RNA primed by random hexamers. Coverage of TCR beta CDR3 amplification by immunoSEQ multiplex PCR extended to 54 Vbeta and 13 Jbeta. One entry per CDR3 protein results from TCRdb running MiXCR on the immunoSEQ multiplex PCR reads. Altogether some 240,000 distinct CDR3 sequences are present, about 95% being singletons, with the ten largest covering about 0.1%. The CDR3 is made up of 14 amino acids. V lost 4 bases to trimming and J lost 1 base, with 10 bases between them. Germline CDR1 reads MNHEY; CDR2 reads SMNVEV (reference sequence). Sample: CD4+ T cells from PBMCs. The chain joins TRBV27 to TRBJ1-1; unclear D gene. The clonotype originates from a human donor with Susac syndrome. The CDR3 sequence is CASSSRAGNTEAFF. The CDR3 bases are TGTGCCAGCAGTTCCCGAGCAGGGAACACTGAAGCTTTCTTT.